Presented here are 26 T cell receptor beta chains from one specimen sequenced in a study of blood T cells in healthy people across ages. A second about 7 to 11 cycle PCR used barcoded and J-beta primers. MiXCR was run by TCRdb on the 5' RACE reads, yielding one entry per CDR3 protein. The sample gives over 600,000 distinct CDR3 sequences, approximately 40% of which show up once; around 30% is in the top ten. Sequenced input: blood. Receptors originate from an elderly man in good health.

This chain uses TRBV29-1 with TRBJ1-1; 8 positions match TRBD1. CDR3 length: 17 amino acids. Unmatched junction bases numbered 13, after V lost 4 bases and J lost 0 bases. The germline V gene has CDR1 SQVTM and CDR2 ANQGSEA. The CDR3 is CSVATTGVTPMNTEAFF. CDR3 DNA sequence: TGCAGCGTTGCAACGACAGGGGTGACACCGATGAACACTGAAGCTTTCTTT.

This rearrangement joins TRBV11-2 to TRBJ1-1; 8 nucleotides match TRBD1. Germline CDR1 is SGHAT and CDR2 is FQNNGV. The CDR3 extends over 15 amino acids. Germline trimming cut 6 bases from V and 0 bases from J; bases unmatched to any gene: 6. CDR3 DNA: TGTGCCAGCAGGGGTGCAGGGGGCATGAACACTGAAGCTTTCTTT. Residues: CASRGAGGMNTEAFF.

V and J are TRBV3-1 and TRBJ2-1; TRBD2 agrees at 7 bases. CDR1 is LGHDT and CDR2 is YNNKEL in the germline V gene (reference sequence). This CDR3 is built from 15 residues. Unmatched junction bases numbered 8, after V lost 1 base and J lost 8 bases. CDR3 bases: TGTGCCAGCAGCCAAGGAAGTGTGCGGGAGCATGAGCAGTTCTTC. Translation: CASSQGSVREHEQFF.

The chain links TRBV12-3 or TRBV12-4 to TRBJ2-1, with 10 bases fitting TRBD2. CDR3 length: 19 residues. The J segment lost 9 bases and the V segment lost 3 bases, leaving 20 bases of the junction unmatched. Here the CDR3 DNA reads TGTGCCAGCAGTTTGTACGGCAATCTAGCGGGAGTTCGTGTGGGTGAGCAGTTCTTC. It codes for CASSLYGNLAGVRVGEQFF.

This clonotype showed up just a few times. This chain joins TRBV6-2 or TRBV6-3 and TRBJ1-1; no clear D gene. Germline V gene sequence: CDR1 MNHEY, CDR2 SVGEGT. CDR3 length equals 13 residues. Trimming removed 7 bases at V and 2 bases at J, with 11 bases between. Written as DNA, the CDR3 is TGTGCCAGCATGTCCAGGCCCAACACTGAAGCTTTCTTT. Translated, it gives CASMSRPNTEAFF.

The chain joins TRBV5-1 to TRBJ2-5, with a weak D call TRBD2 (5 bases). TRBJ2-7 explains the end of the DNA better; the J call may be wrong. The CDR3 length is 14 residues. The germline V gene has CDR1 SGHRS and CDR2 YFSETQ. In DNA, the CDR3 is TGCGCCAGCCCTCCAAACGGGGAGAACTACGAGCAGTACTTC. Its protein is CASPPNGENYEQYF.

The V call is TRBV30, the J call TRBJ2-1, with D maybe TRBD2 (5 bases). V shed 1 base and J shed 10 bases, with 11 bases lying between them. Germline CDR1 reads GTSNPN; CDR2 reads SVGIG (reference sequence). The CDR3 totals 12 residues. CDR3 DNA: TGTGCCTGGAGTGCTCTCGGGAAGGAGCAGTTCTTC. Translated, it gives CAWSALGKEQFF.

This clonotype was found once. This chain links TRBV7-8 with TRBJ1-5, with D maybe TRBD1 (6 bases). V lost 5 bases and J 3 bases, leaving 20 bases between the germline ends. Germline CDR1 SGHVS, CDR2 FQNEAQ. This CDR3 region has 17 residues. The CDR3 sequence: CASSPPRAGAPNQPQHF. In DNA form, the CDR3 reads TGTGCCAGCAGCCCTCCCCGGGCAGGGGCCCCCAATCAGCCCCAGCATTTT.

This clonotype occurred a few times. A read error is possible here, since a much larger clone lies one base away. The chain recombines TRBV7-9 with TRBJ2-1, with TRBD2 identical over 10 bases. The CDR3 extends over 16 amino acids. Trimming took 1 base from V and 5 from J; bases not matched to a gene: 5. Germline CDR1 and CDR2: SEHNR and FQNEAQ (reference sequence). The CDR3 DNA follows: TGTGCCAGCAGCTTAGATGTACTAGCGGGAAACAATGAGCAGTTCTTC. Amino acid sequence: CASSLDVLAGNNEQFF. Full variable domain (remainder filled in from reference TRBV7-9 and TRBJ2-1): DTGVSQNPRHKITKRGQNVTFRCDPISEHNRLYWYRQTLGQGPEFLTYFQNEAQLEKSRLLSDRFSAERPKGSFSTLEIQRTEQGDSAMYLCASSLDVLAGNNEQFFGPGTRLTVL.

About this clonotype itself: This could be a read error, since a much larger clone is one nucleotide away. The chain carries TRBV4-3 and TRBJ2-5, with 11 bases matching TRBD2. Losses at the gene ends were 0 bases for V and 11 bases for J; bases not matched to a gene: 20. The V gene's germline CDR1 is LGHNA and CDR2 YSLEER. The CDR3 has 19 amino acids. CDR3 region: CASSQDIASGGTPWDEQYF. The CDR3 DNA sequence: TGCGCCAGCAGCCAAGATATCGCTAGCGGGGGGACCCCCTGGGATGAGCAGTACTTC.

This clonotype was seen only once. The V call is TRBV7-2, the J call TRBJ2-2; D remains ambiguous. In germline, CDR1 is SGHTA, CDR2 FQGNSA. Trimming removed 1 base at V and 4 bases at J, with 10 bases between. This CDR3 has 15 amino acids. The CDR3 region has the DNA TGTGCCAGCAGCTTAGTCGTAGTCCCCACCGGGGAGCTGTTTTTT. Its translation is CASSLVVVPTGELFF.

In this sample, this clonotype turned up a few times. The chain is built from TRBV10-3 and TRBJ2-1, with D hard to call. Trimming removed 7 bases at V and 6 bases at J, with 13 bases between. This CDR3 has 13 amino acids. Germline assignment: CDR1 ENHRY and CDR2 SYGVKD. CDR3 region: CAITARPGNEQFF. For the CDR3, the DNA is TGTGCCATCACCGCGCGCCCGGGCAATGAGCAGTTCTTC.

This clonotype was counted only a few times. The rearrangement links TRBV29-1 to TRBJ1-1; D gene uncertain. The V gene's germline CDR1 is SQVTM and CDR2 ANQGSEA. V lost 4 bases, J lost 1 base, and 10 bases lay in between. This CDR3 is built from 13 residues. CDR3 sequence (DNA): TGCAGCGTTGTAGGCGGAGAGAACACTGAAGCTTTCTTT. Protein sequence: CSVVGGENTEAFF.

Ten or more counts support this clonotype. Since a much larger clone is just one base distant, this may be a read error. V usage is TRBV7-2 and J usage is TRBJ2-5; D possibly corresponds to TRBD1 (5 bases). V was trimmed by 5 bases and J by 5 bases, leaving 15 bases between them. Looked up from germline, CDR1 is SGHTA and CDR2 is FQGNSA. CDR3 size: 14 residues. CDR3 nucleotides: TGTGCCAGCAGCGTAGGGGCGTTGAGGGAGACCCAGTACTTC. It translates to CASSVGALRETQYF. Drawing the rest from reference TRBV7-2 and TRBJ2-5, the complete variable domain is GAGVSQSPSNKVTEKGKDVELRCDPISGHTALYWYRQSLGQGLEFLIYFQGNSAPDKSGLPSDRFSAERTGGSVSTLTIQRTQQEDSAVYLCASSVGALRETQYFGPGTRLLVL.

This clonotype turned up a few times. The chain couples TRBV29-1 to TRBJ1-2; 7 nucleotides agree with TRBD1. The germline V gene has CDR1 SQVTM and CDR2 ANQGSEA. The CDR3 has 13 residues. The V gene end was trimmed by 4 bases and the J gene end by 2 bases; junction bases not matched to a gene: 4. The CDR3 bases are TGCAGCGTTGGTATGACAGGGAACTATGGCTACACCTTC. Translating gives CSVGMTGNYGYTF.

This clonotype was counted ten times or more. V is TRBV7-9 and J is TRBJ2-5; D is uncertain. This CDR3 is built from 14 residues. Between the trimmed V and J ends, which lost 2 bases and 5 bases, there was a span of 12 bases. CDR1 and CDR2 from the germline V gene are SEHNR and FQNEAQ (reference sequence). This chain's CDR3 is CASSLLSSSETQYF. Here the CDR3 DNA reads TGTGCCAGCAGCTTACTTTCGAGTTCGGAGACCCAGTACTTC.

This clonotype has only one observation. The gene calls are TRBV27 and TRBJ2-1; 12 nucleotides line up with TRBD2. The junction had 4 bases not matched to a gene; V was cut back by 7 bases and J by 6 bases. Germline loops: CDR1 MNHEY, CDR2 SMNVEV (reference sequence). This CDR3 spans 14 amino acids. The CDR3 bases are TGTGCCAGCACCACGGGACTAGCGGGCAATGAGCAGTTCTTC. Protein sequence: CASTTGLAGNEQFF.

The CDR3, as DNA: TGTGCCAGCAGGGCCGTAAGGACAGGCTACGAGCAGTACTTC. The encoded protein is CASRAVRTGYEQYF. This chain links TRBV6-2 or TRBV6-3 with TRBJ2-7, with 7 bases lining up with TRBD1. The trim removed 6 bases at V and 3 bases at J, leaving 8 bases unmatched. This CDR3 contains 14 residues. Germline V lookup: CDR1 MNHEY, CDR2 SVGEGT.

With regard to this clonotype: A much larger clone differs from this one at a single base, so this may be a read error. The DNA for the CDR3 is TGTGCCAGCAGCGTACCGCTACAACAAGAGACCCAGTACTTC. Amino acids: CASSVPLQQETQYF. The rearrangement uses TRBV7-2 and TRBJ2-5; no clear D. Germline CDR1 reads SGHTA; CDR2 reads FQGNSA. Deletions cut 5 bases from V and 2 bases from J, with 12 bases between. The CDR3 is 14 amino acids.

V usage is TRBV9 and J usage is TRBJ2-1; 10 bases align to TRBD2. The CDR3 is made up of 19 amino acids. Germline lookup yields CDR1 SGDLS and CDR2 YYNGEE. Trimming cost V 0 bases and J 6 bases; bases outside gene matches: 15. CDR3 residues: CASSVAQGTSGTRPNEQFF. DNA of the CDR3: TGTGCCAGCAGCGTAGCTCAGGGAACTAGCGGGACCAGACCCAATGAGCAGTTCTTC.

The rearrangement joins TRBV5-5 to TRBJ1-4; D gene uncertain. The CDR3 loop spans 15 amino acids. CDR1 and CDR2 from the germline V gene are SGHKS and YYEKEE (reference sequence). Trimming pared 5 bases from V and 3 bases from J, leaving 14 bases between. DNA for the CDR3: TGTGCCAGCAGTCCCACGGGGTCGCCTAATGAAAAACTGTTTTTT. It specifies CASSPTGSPNEKLFF.

The V gene is TRBV7-9, the J gene TRBJ2-1; a weak D match, TRBD2 (7 bases). The CDR3 consists of 17 residues. V gave up 4 bases and J gave up 6 bases, with 22 bases separating them. From germline, CDR1 is SEHNR and CDR2 FQNEAQ (reference sequence). Here the CDR3 reads CASSSFRLGGPGNEQFF. In nucleotides, the CDR3 is TGTGCCAGCAGCTCATTTCGCTTGGGGGGGCCCGGCAATGAGCAGTTCTTC. The whole variable domain, remainder taken from reference TRBV7-9 and TRBJ2-1, is DTGVSQNPRHKITKRGQNVTFRCDPISEHNRLYWYRQTLGQGPEFLTYFQNEAQLEKSRLLSDRFSAERPKGSFSTLEIQRTEQGDSAMYLCASSSFRLGGPGNEQFFGPGTRLTVL.

This rearrangement joins TRBV3-1 to TRBJ1-1, with a tentative D call TRBD1 (6 bases). The germline V gene has CDR1 LGHDT and CDR2 YNNKEL (reference sequence). The CDR3 totals 16 residues. The V end was cut by 4 bases, the J end by 2 bases, with 17 bases between. The CDR3 here is CASSRKGGRTNTEAFF. CDR3 coding DNA: TGTGCCAGCAGCCGAAAGGGGGGCAGGACAAACACTGAAGCTTTCTTT.

The V gene is TRBV7-9, the J gene TRBJ1-2, with D unresolved. CDR1 SEHNR and CDR2 FQNEAQ come from the germline V gene (reference sequence). The CDR3 extends over 13 amino acids. Trimming took 6 bases from V and 0 from J, leaving 8 bases between them. The CDR3 region is CASRPTSNYGYTF. CDR3 bases: TGTGCCAGCAGGCCTACGTCTAACTATGGCTACACCTTC.

This clonotype came up once. CDR3 sequence reads: CASSLSGTGTRALQGEQYF. The CDR3 coding sequence is TGTGCCAGCAGTTTATCTGGCACCGGGACTAGGGCTCTACAGGGTGAGCAGTACTTC. V and J are TRBV6-5 and TRBJ2-7; 8 bases agree with TRBD2. The CDR3 totals 19 residues. CDR1 MNHEY and CDR2 SVGAGI come from the germline V gene. V lost 4 bases and J lost 7; bases outside the gene matches: 24.

The table lists this clonotype with many counts. The chain recombines TRBV6-2 or TRBV6-3 with TRBJ2-1; D uncertain. The germline CDR1 and CDR2 sequences are MNHEY and SVGEGT. This CDR3 is built from 11 residues. Trimming stripped 7 bases from V and 0 bases from J, with 1 base between. In DNA, the CDR3 is TGTGCCAGCACCTCCTACAATGAGCAGTTCTTC. Translation gives CASTSYNEQFF.